A single sample is the source of the 16 T cell receptor beta chains below, sequenced in a study of blood T cell repertoires in COVID-19. Only in-frame clones appear in the TCRdb table, and some are missing; sequencing was by immunoSEQ multiplex PCR. The table has 250,000 to 300,000 clones, 80% to 90% seen once. Sample: peripheral blood. The receptors stem from an elderly man with acute or convalescent COVID-19.

The chain carries TRBV5-6 and TRBJ1-5, with TRBD1 identical over 7 bases. V trimming: 2 bases; J trimming: 0 bases; junction bases outside the gene matches: 8. The germline CDR1 and CDR2 sequences are SGHDT and YYEEEE. This CDR3 comprises 17 residues. CDR3 sequence (DNA): TGTGCCAGCAGCTTTCGGAAAGCAGGGGGTAGCAATCAGCCCCAGCATTTT. It is translated as CASSFRKAGGSNQPQHF.

Turning to this clone: Other DNA sequences in this sample translate to the same CDR3. V is TRBV29-1 and J is TRBJ1-2; D might be TRBD1 (6 bases). Germline V gene sequence: CDR1 SQVTM, CDR2 ANQGSEA. V dropped 2 bases and J dropped 4 bases, with 11 bases sitting between them. This CDR3 is built from 13 residues. For the CDR3, the DNA is TGCAGCGTTGAAAGGGGGTTGGGCTATGGCTACACCTTC. Its translation is CSVERGLGYGYTF.

The chain is built from TRBV27 and TRBJ2-7; D is perhaps TRBD2 (5 bases). Trimming cost V 7 bases and J 3 bases, with 16 bases left between them. Germline lookup yields CDR1 MNHEY and CDR2 SMNVEV (reference sequence). This CDR3 contains 14 residues. The CDR3 DNA follows: TGTGCCAGCAAGATTAGAGGGAAAGGCTACGAGCAGTACTTC. Amino acids: CASKIRGKGYEQYF.

This chain uses TRBV12-3 or TRBV12-4 with TRBJ1-1; no firm D call. Trimming took 2 bases from V and 4 from J, leaving 5 bases between them. CDR3 length equals 12 residues. CDR3 loop: CASSLRVTEAFF. CDR3 sequence (DNA): TGTGCCAGCAGTTTACGTGTCACTGAAGCTTTCTTT.

V usage is TRBV2 and J usage is TRBJ1-6, with 7 nucleotides matching TRBD1. Trimming cost V 5 bases and J 4 bases; bases outside gene matches: 8. Per the germline V gene, CDR1 is SNHLY and CDR2 is FYNNEI. This CDR3 comprises 16 residues. The CDR3 reads CASSIPGQPYNSPLHF. CDR3 sequence (DNA): TGTGCCAGCAGTATACCGGGACAGCCGTATAATTCACCCCTCCACTTT.

The chain recombines TRBV2 with TRBJ2-7; D is perhaps TRBD1 (6 bases). The V gene's germline CDR1 is SNHLY and CDR2 FYNNEI. The CDR3 loop spans 13 amino acids. Trimming pared 5 bases from V and 5 bases from J, leaving 13 bases between. Here the CDR3 reads CASSQDRTDEQYF. CDR3 DNA sequence: TGTGCCAGCAGTCAAGACAGGACCGACGAGCAGTACTTC. Looking up the rest from reference TRBV2 and TRBJ2-7 gives the full variable domain: EPEVTQTPSHQVTQMGQEVILRCVPISNHLYFYWYRQILGQKVEFLVSFYNNEISEKSEIFDDQFSVERPDGSNFTLKIRSTKLEDSAMYFCASSQDRTDEQYFGPGTRLTVT.

The chain combines TRBV14 with TRBJ2-7; D might be TRBD2 (6 bases). This CDR3 contains 12 residues. Germline-derived CDR1 and CDR2 are SGHDN and FVKESK. V lost 1 base and J lost 8, with 9 bases in between. CDR3 region: CASSQGLAKQYF. The CDR3 nucleotides read TGTGCCAGCAGCCAAGGGCTAGCGAAGCAGTACTTC.

The chain links TRBV7-3 to TRBJ2-7; D might be TRBD2 (6 bases). The V and J ends lost 0 bases and 7 bases respectively, with 10 bases between them. The CDR3 has 13 amino acids. The germline V gene has CDR1 SGHTA and CDR2 FQGTGA. CDR3 bases: TGTGCCAGCAGCTTAACACTAGCAGGGGAGCAGTACTTC. It is translated as CASSLTLAGEQYF.

The J gene is TRBJ2-7, the V gene TRBV7-2, with a tentative D call TRBD1 (6 bases). CDR3 length equals 15 residues. Deletions cut 5 bases from V and 0 bases from J, with 14 bases between. Germline V gene data show CDR1 as SGHTA and CDR2 as FQGNSA. This CDR3 is CASSLWTASSYEQYF. The DNA of the CDR3 is TGTGCCAGCAGCCTGTGGACAGCAAGCTCCTACGAGCAGTACTTC.

The chain links TRBV30 to TRBJ1-6; TRBD1 aligns across 7 bases. This CDR3 contains 15 residues. Germline trimming cut 3 bases from V and 3 bases from J; bases unmatched to any gene: 5. Germline V gives CDR1 GTSNPN, CDR2 SVGIG (reference sequence). The CDR3: CAWSRNRGYNSPLHF. Here the CDR3 DNA reads TGTGCCTGGAGCAGAAACAGGGGCTATAATTCACCCCTCCACTTT.

This chain uses TRBV27 with TRBJ2-5, with D possibly matching TRBD1 (5 bases). This CDR3 comprises 17 residues. Per the germline V gene, CDR1 is MNHEY and CDR2 is SMNVEV (reference sequence). V lost 5 bases to trimming and J lost 4 bases, with 23 bases between them. The CDR3, as DNA: TGTGCCAGCAGTCCACCCCCGACAGATATTGGTCGAGAGACCCAGTACTTC. This sequence encodes CASSPPPTDIGRETQYF.

This clone occurred once. The V gene is TRBV12-3 or TRBV12-4, the J gene TRBJ1-1; the D is unclear. CDR3 length: 13 amino acids. V dropped 6 bases and J dropped 7 bases, with 15 bases sitting between them. The CDR3 sequence: CASSPQREIEAFF. CDR3 coding DNA: TGTGCCAGCAGCCCACAGAGAGAAATTGAAGCTTTCTTT.

This chain joins TRBV5-1 and TRBJ2-7; 8 nucleotides line up with TRBD1. CDR3 length: 14 residues. Germline V CDR1 and CDR2: SGHRS, YFSETQ. V dropped 4 bases and J dropped 4; count of bases not matched to a gene: 7. In nucleotides, the CDR3 is TGCGCCAGCAGCCCCGACAGGGGACGGTACGAGCAGTACTTC. Translation gives CASSPDRGRYEQYF.

The V gene is TRBV5-1, the J gene TRBJ1-2; 12 bases agree with TRBD1. V dropped 3 bases and J dropped 7; count of bases not matched to a gene: 7. Germline V CDR1 and CDR2: SGHRS, YFSETQ. The CDR3 totals 15 residues. The CDR3 DNA sequence: TGCGCCAGCAGCTCTCCGGGACAGGGGGCGCGTGGCTACACCTTC. Amino acids: CASSSPGQGARGYTF.

This clone has only one observation. V gene TRBV7-9 combines with J gene TRBJ1-4; D is unclear. Per germline, CDR1 SEHNR and CDR2 FQNEAQ (reference sequence). The CDR3 consists of 13 residues. V was trimmed by 1 base and J by 6 bases, leaving 6 bases between them. This chain's CDR3 is CASSLVEDEKLFF. The CDR3 DNA reads as TGTGCCAGCAGCTTAGTTGAGGATGAAAAACTGTTTTTT.

The chain combines TRBV6-5 with TRBJ2-3, with 7 bases aligning to TRBD1. CDR3 length: 16 amino acids. The germline V gene has CDR1 MNHEY and CDR2 SVGAGI. Losses at the gene ends were 1 base for V and 5 bases for J; bases not matched to a gene: 9. The CDR3 nucleotides read TGTGCCAGCAGTTACTTGAAAGGACAGGCTCAAGATACGCAGTATTTT. Translated: CASSYLKGQAQDTQYF.